The entry that follows covers one T cell receptor (beta chain) sequence. This sample is part of a study of blood T cell repertoires in COVID-19. Study context: COVID-19 samples from acute and convalescent phases originated in the United States, Italy and Spain. Nucleic acid was either cDNA or gDNA, and it came from T cells, B-cell-depleted T cells, or PBMCs.

Germline V gives CDR1 SGHNT, CDR2 YYREEE (reference sequence). This CDR3 has 15 residues. Unmatched junction bases numbered 8, after V lost 4 bases and J lost 3 bases. Measured with immunoSEQ multiplex PCR; TCRdb has only the in-frame clones, and not every one. The sample yields some 130,000 clones, about nine tenths seen once. The sequence came from a man in his fifties or sixties with active COVID-19. V and J are TRBV5-4 and TRBJ2-5; 8 bases map to TRBD1. Sequenced sample: peripheral blood. The CDR3 region has the DNA TGTGCCAGCAGCCGTGGACAGGGCATGGAAGAGACCCAGTACTTC. Its translation: CASSRGQGMEETQYF.